This T cell receptor (beta chain) was captured by sequencing in a study of T-cell reconstitution after alpha-beta-depleted transplantation in children. This clonotype occurred a few times. The antigen is unknown. Germline V gives CDR1 SEHNR, CDR2 FQNEAQ (reference sequence). Trimming left V 2 bases short and J 3 bases short, with 13 bases between. The CDR3 has 15 amino acids. It was with unique molecular identifiers that the TCRbeta library was prepared. In TCRdb, the PCR reads were re-called with MiXCR into one record per CDR3 protein. The sample holds just over 950,000 distinct CDR3 sequences, about 30% seen once. Study results and limitations: Several hundred graft clones that had expanded were reportedly the source of alpha-beta T cells about two months after transplant. Hyperexpanded clones declined; after one year, newly produced T cells mostly supplied diversity. TCRbeta diversity was high at day 60 in some patients (a result of surviving recipient T cells and thymic progenitors).

The TCR comes from a boy under two years old who had a stem cell transplant for SCID, so the T cells may come from the graft donor. Source: PBMCs, mostly from graft donor cells, taken 360 days after TCRalphabeta/CD19-depleted stem cell transplant. This chain connects TRBV7-9 to TRBJ2-5, with D unclear. The DNA for the CDR3 is TGTGCCAGCAGCTTACCGTTCCTCGGCAAAGAGACCCAGTACTTC. It yields the protein CASSLPFLGKETQYF. Variable domain in full (rest from reference TRBV7-9 and TRBJ2-5): DTGVSQNPRHKITKRGQNVTFRCDPISEHNRLYWYRQTLGQGPEFLTYFQNEAQLEKSRLLSDRFSAERPKGSFSTLEIQRTEQGDSAMYLCASSLPFLGKETQYFGPGTRLLVL.